The subject of this entry is one TCR beta chain. Its antigen is as yet unknown. The record originates from a study of OX40 agonist ivuxolimab in advanced cancers. In the study overall: Hepatocellular carcinoma, melanoma, renal cell or head and neck cancer was diagnosed in the dose-escalation patients.

Study observations and caveats: CD4+ and CD8+ blood T cells expanded clonally by week 6 at 0.1 to 3.0 mg/kg.

CDR1 ENHRY and CDR2 SYGVKD come from the germline V gene. The CDR3 has 13 residues. Trimming removed 8 bases at V and 7 bases at J, with 15 bases between. Some clones are missing from TCRdb's copy, which holds only in-frame ones; the method was immunoSEQ multiplex PCR. This table has 85,000 to 100,000 clones, approximately 85% appearing once. The specimen comprised CD4+ or CD8+ T cells sorted from blood, sampled in a trial of the OX40 agonist ivuxolimab. The receptor comes from an adult with an advanced solid tumor such as melanoma, head and neck, liver or kidney cancer. The rearrangement joins TRBV10-3 to TRBJ2-1, with D tentatively TRBD2 (7 bases). CDR3 residues: CAIFPGGRNEQFF. The CDR3 DNA follows: TGTGCCATCTTTCCCGGGGGGCGGAATGAGCAGTTCTTC.